Presented here are 6 T cell receptor beta chains from one specimen sequenced in a study of radiation and T cells in renal cell carcinoma. The protocol was immunoSEQ multiplex PCR, while the TCRdb copy is restricted to in-frame clones and leaves out a portion. Of 70,000 or so clones in the sample, about four fifths are singletons; the top ten hold 5.8%. The time point was: blood 2 weeks post-SBRT. The treatment denotes: 15 Gy SBRT to primary tumor, nephrectomy 4 weeks later. Sequenced material: blood, taken from a patient whose treatment included radiotherapy and nephrectomy. These receptor sequences come from a man in his fifties or sixties with renal cell carcinoma.

This clone was found a few times. This rearrangement joins TRBV10-3 to TRBJ2-5; D possibly corresponds to TRBD1 (6 bases). The CDR3 has 14 amino acids. Germline V CDR1 and CDR2: ENHRY, SYGVKD. V lost 4 bases, J lost 0 bases, and 9 bases lay in between. The CDR3 protein is CAISGTEYQETQYF. Written as DNA, the CDR3 is TGTGCCATCAGTGGGACAGAGTACCAAGAGACCCAGTACTTC.

The chain uses TRBV25-1 and TRBJ1-2, with D possibly being TRBD1 (5 bases). V lost 1 base and J 10 bases, leaving 10 bases between the germline ends. Germline V CDR1 and CDR2: MGHDK, SYGVNS. This CDR3 region has 12 residues. The CDR3 sequence is CASSEFGGVYTF. The CDR3 DNA reads TGTGCCAGCAGTGAATTCGGGGGGGTCTACACCTTC.

This sequence joins TRBV4-3 and TRBJ1-2, with 7 nucleotides matching TRBD1. The CDR3 runs 13 residues. J was trimmed by 8 bases and V by 4 bases; bases with no gene match: 7. Germline V gene data show CDR1 as LGHNA and CDR2 as YSLEER. In DNA, the CDR3 is TGCGCCAGCAGCCTAAACAGGGGAGGCGGCTACACCTTC. Its protein is CASSLNRGGGYTF.

This clone appeared a single time. The chain joins TRBV28 to TRBJ1-3; TRBD1 matches 8 bases. The V gene end was trimmed by 2 bases and the J gene end by 4 bases; junction bases not matched to a gene: 7. Germline assignment: CDR1 MDHEN and CDR2 SYDVKM. The CDR3 totals 16 residues. CDR3 amino acids: CASSLETGDLGNTIYF. DNA of the CDR3: TGTGCCAGCAGTTTAGAGACAGGGGACCTAGGAAACACCATATATTTT. The full variable domain, rest sourced from reference TRBV28 and TRBJ1-3, is DVKVTQSSRYLVKRTGEKVFLECVQDMDHENMFWYRQDPGLGLRLIYFSYDVKMKEKGDIPEGYSVSREKKERFSLILESASTNQTSMYLCASSLETGDLGNTIYFGEGSWLTVV.

The rearrangement uses TRBV7-2 and TRBJ2-3; the D gene is possibly TRBD2 (6 bases). Germline values: CDR1 SGHTA, CDR2 FQGNSA. V was clipped by 5 bases and J by 1 base, with 16 bases between them. The CDR3 extends over 16 amino acids. CDR3: CASSPGDRVRTDTQYF. For the CDR3, the DNA is TGTGCCAGCAGCCCGGGAGACCGGGTTCGCACAGATACGCAGTATTTT.

The J gene is TRBJ1-3, the V gene TRBV19; 7 positions agree with TRBD1. Germline CDR1 is LNHDA and CDR2 is SQIVND (reference sequence). This CDR3 spans 15 amino acids. V was pared by 6 bases and J by 2 bases, with 7 bases of the junction left unmatched. The DNA of the CDR3 is TGTGCCAGTAGCAGAGGGACAGAGGCTGGAAACACCATATATTTT. It specifies CASSRGTEAGNTIYF.